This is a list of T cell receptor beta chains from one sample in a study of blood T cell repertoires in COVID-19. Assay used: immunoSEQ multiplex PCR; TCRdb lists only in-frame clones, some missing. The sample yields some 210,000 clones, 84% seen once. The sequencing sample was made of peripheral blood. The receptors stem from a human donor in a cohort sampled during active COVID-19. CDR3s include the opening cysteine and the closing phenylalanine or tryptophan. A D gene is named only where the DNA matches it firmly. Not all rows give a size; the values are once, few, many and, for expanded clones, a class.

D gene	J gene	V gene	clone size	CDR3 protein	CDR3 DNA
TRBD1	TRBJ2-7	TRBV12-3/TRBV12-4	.	CASSQRQGKQYF	TGTGCCAGCAGCCAAAGACAGGGCAAGCAGTACTTC
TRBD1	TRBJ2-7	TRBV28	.	CASRTSTGPYEQYF	TGTGCCAGCAGGACATCGACAGGGCCGTACGAGCAGTACTTC
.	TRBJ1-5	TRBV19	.	CAKGGECSSNQPQHF	TGTGCCAAAGGGGGGGAATGCAGTAGCAATCAGCCCCAGCATTTT
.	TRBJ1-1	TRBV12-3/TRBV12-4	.	CASSRQLTEAFF	TGTGCCAGCAGCCGACAGCTCACTGAAGCTTTCTTT
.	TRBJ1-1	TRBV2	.	CASSELGTPNTEAFF	TGTGCCAGCAGTGAATTGGGGACACCGAACACTGAAGCTTTCTTT
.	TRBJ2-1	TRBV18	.	CASSLKSSGNNEQFF	TGTGCCAGCTCACTAAAGAGTTCCGGGAACAATGAGCAGTTCTTC
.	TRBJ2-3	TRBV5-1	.	CASWAAGTDTQYF	TGCGCCTCTTGGGCGGCGGGAACAGATACGCAGTATTTT
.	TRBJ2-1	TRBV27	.	CASSPSGRREQFF	TGTGCCAGCAGTCCGTCGGGTAGACGTGAGCAGTTCTTC
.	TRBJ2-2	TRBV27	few	CASSLRLGAGTGELFF	TGTGCCAGCAGTCTACGACTAGGGGCGGGCACCGGGGAGCTGTTTTTT
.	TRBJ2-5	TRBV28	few	CGTKGLYAGETQYF	TGCGGAACAAAGGGCCTCTATGCGGGAGAGACCCAGTACTTC
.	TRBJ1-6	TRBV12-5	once	CASGLVGDSPLHF	TGTGCTAGTGGTTTGGTCGGGGATTCACCCCTCCACTTT
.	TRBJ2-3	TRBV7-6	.	CASSSPRRDRSTDTQYF	TGTGCCAGCAGCTCACCGCGGCGGGACAGATCCACAGATACGCAGTATTTT
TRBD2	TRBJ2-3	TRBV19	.	CASRSTREGTDTQYF	TGTGCCAGTAGGTCCACTAGGGAGGGGACAGATACGCAGTATTTT
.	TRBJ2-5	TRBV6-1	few	CASSDTSMAGPGETQYF	TGTGCCAGCAGTGACACCTCGATGGCGGGGCCGGGAGAGACCCAGTACTTC
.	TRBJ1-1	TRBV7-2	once	CASTEQPQVPEAFF	TGTGCCAGCACGGAACAGCCCCAGGTCCCCGAAGCTTTCTTT
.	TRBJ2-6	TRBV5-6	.	CASSSQFSGANVLTF	TGTGCCAGCAGTTCACAATTCTCTGGGGCCAACGTCCTGACTTTC
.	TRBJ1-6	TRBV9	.	CASSPIGGGDNSPLHF	TGTGCCAGCAGCCCGATAGGAGGGGGGGATAATTCACCCCTCCACTTT
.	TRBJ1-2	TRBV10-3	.	CAISTANYGYTF	TGTGCCATCAGTACAGCTAACTATGGCTACACCTTC
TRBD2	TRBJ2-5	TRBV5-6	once	CASSLGVAGTQETQYF	TGTGCCAGCAGCTTGGGGGTAGCGGGGACTCAAGAGACCCAGTACTTC
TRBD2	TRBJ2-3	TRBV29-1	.	CSVTGLAGSTDTQYF	TGCAGCGTTACAGGACTAGCGGGTAGCACAGATACGCAGTATTTT
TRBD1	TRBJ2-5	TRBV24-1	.	CATSDGRGSAQYF	TGTGCCACCAGTGATGGCAGGGGGTCAGCCCAGTACTTC
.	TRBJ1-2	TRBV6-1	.	CASSEAGQFTQGYGYTF	TGTGCCAGCAGTGAAGCGGGACAATTTACCCAGGGCTATGGCTACACCTTC
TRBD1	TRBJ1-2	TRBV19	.	CASSRQGGNGYTF	TGTGCCAGTAGCAGACAGGGGGGGAATGGCTACACCTTC
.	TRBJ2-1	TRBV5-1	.	CASSSRRRERSYNEQFF	TGCGCCAGCAGCTCCAGGAGGCGGGAACGCTCCTACAATGAGCAGTTCTTC
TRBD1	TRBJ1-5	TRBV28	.	CASSAYRGGLNNQPQHF	TGTGCCAGCAGTGCGTACAGGGGGGGGCTAAACAATCAGCCCCAGCATTTT
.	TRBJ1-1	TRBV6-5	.	CASSYSMGRGHEAFF	TGTGCCAGCAGTTACTCGATGGGGAGGGGACACGAAGCTTTCTTT
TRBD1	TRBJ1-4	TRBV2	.	CASTGQRNEKLFF	TGTGCCAGCACGGGACAGCGTAATGAAAAACTGTTTTTT